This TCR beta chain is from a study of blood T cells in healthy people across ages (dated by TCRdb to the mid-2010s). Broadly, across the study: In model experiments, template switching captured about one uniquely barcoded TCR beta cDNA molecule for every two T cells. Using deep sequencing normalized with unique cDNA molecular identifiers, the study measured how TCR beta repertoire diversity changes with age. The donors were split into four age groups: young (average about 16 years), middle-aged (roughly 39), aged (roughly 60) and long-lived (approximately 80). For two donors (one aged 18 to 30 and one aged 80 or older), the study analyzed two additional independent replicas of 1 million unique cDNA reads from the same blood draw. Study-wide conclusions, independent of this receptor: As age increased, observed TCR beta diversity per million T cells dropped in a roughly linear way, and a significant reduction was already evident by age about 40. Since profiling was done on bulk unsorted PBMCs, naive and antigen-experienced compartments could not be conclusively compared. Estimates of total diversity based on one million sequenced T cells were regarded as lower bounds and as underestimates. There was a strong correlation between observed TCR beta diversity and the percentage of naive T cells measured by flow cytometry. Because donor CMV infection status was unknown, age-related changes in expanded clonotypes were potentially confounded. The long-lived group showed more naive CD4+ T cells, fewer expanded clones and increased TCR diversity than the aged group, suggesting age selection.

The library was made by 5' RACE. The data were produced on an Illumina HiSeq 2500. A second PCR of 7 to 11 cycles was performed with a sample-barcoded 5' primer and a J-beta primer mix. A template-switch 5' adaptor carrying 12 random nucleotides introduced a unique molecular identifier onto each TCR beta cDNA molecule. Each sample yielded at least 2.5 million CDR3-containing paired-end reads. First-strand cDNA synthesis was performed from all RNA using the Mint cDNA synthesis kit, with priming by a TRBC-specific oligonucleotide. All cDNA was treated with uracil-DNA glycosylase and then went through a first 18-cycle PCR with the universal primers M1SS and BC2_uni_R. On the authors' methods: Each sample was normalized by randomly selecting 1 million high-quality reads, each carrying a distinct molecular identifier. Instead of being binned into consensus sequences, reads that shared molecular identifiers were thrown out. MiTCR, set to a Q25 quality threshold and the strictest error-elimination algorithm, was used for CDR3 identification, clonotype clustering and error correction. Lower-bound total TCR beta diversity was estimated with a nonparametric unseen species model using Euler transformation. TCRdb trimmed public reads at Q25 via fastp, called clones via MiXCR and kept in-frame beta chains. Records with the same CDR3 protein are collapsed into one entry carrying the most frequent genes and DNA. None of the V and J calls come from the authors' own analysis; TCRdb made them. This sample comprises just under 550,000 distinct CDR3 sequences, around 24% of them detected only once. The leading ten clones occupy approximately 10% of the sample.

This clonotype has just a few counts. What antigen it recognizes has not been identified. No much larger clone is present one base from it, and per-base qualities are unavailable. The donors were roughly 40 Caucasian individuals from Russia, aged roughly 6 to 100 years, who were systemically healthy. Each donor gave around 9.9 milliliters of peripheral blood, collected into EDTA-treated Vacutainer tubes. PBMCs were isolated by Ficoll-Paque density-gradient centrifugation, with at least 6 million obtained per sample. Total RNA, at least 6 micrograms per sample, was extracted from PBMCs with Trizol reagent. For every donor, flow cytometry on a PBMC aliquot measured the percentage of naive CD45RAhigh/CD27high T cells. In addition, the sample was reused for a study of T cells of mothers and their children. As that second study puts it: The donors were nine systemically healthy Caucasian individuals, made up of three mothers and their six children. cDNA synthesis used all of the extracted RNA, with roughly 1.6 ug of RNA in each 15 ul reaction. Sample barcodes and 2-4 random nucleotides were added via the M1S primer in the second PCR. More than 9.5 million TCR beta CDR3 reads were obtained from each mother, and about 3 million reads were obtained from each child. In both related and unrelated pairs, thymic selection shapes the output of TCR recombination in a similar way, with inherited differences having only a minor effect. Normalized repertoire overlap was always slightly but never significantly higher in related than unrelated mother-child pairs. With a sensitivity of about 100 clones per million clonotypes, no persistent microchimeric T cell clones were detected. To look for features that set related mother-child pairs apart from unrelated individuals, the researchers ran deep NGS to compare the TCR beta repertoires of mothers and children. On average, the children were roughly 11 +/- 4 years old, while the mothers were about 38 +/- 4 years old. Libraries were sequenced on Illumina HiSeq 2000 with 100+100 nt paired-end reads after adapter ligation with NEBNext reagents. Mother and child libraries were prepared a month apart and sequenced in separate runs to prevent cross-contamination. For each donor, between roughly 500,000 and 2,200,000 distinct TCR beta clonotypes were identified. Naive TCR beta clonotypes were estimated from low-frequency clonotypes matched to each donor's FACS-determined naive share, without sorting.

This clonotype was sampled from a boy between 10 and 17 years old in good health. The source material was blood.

The nucleotides read TGTGCCAGCAGTTTCCTAACGGGACCAAACACAGATACGCAGTATTTT. This sequence encodes CASSFLTGPNTDTQYF. Here the chain combines TRBV12-3 or TRBV12-4 and TRBJ2-3; the D gene is possibly TRBD1 or TRBD2, with 5 bases matching each. At the junction V is shortened by 3 bases and J by 2 bases, with 15 bases in between. The CDR3 runs 16 amino acids, cysteine and phenylalanine included. Of all the DNA, just the CDR3 is kept, 48 bases in frame from base 1.